This TCR beta chain appears in the sequencing data of a study of graft-versus-host responses after intestinal transplantation (dated by TCRdb to the early 2020s). For the study in its entirety: Multivisceral, liver-intestinal, or isolated intestinal transplants were received by the recipients. All recipients received anti-thymocyte globulin induction followed by maintenance tacrolimus and steroids for around three years. After intestinal transplantation, graft-versus-host and host-versus-graft alloreactive T cell clones in the graft, circulation and bone marrow were tracked using bulk TCR-beta CDR3 sequencing. Of the 20 to 30 intestinal transplant recipients enrolled in the cohort, one of whom was a retransplant, a few patients without pretransplant specimens were excluded. To identify alloreactive clones, pre-transplant mixed lymphocyte reaction products were sequenced and compared with unstimulated pre-transplant donor and recipient T cells. Samples from a few later patients were sequenced in-house on an Illumina MiSeq with MiXCR processing rather than by the commercial service. Donor T cell macrochimerism was defined as a peak of at least 4% donor T cells among recipient peripheral blood mononuclear cells.

Here is what the overall study found, with its caveats: Early after transplant, peak levels of circulating GvH clones were associated with declines in HvG clones. GvH clones were detected in recipient bone marrow, and some of these GvH clones were observed earlier in ileal mucosa or blood, consistent with an intestinal mucosal origin. In patients with donor T cell macrochimerism, the allografts had high GvH to HvG T cell clonal ratios. The relatively low number and heterogeneity of intestinal transplant patients limited the conclusions.

Library generation was performed with the immunoSEQ multiplex PCR assay. For most patients, genomic DNA was subjected to high-throughput TCR-beta CDR3 sequencing by Adaptive Biotechnologies. As for how the authors treated the data: TCR sequencing data were retrieved from Adaptive's ImmunoSEQ software for 18 patients, whereas a few other patients were processed with MiXCR and VDJtools. Because the origin of CDR3 nucleotide sequences shared between donor and recipient could not be assigned, those sequences were removed. At least 2-fold expansion over unstimulated cells and a minimum CFSE-low frequency of 0.002% (template counts) or 0.001% (read counts) were required for clones to be classified as alloreactive. A clone was considered mappable if detected in the sequenced pre-transplant spleen, lymph node, or MLR CFSE-low populations of the donor or recipient. Cumulative frequency of alloreactive clones was calculated as a percentage of all sequences weighted by copy number. TCRdb took this table from immuneACCESS and kept in-frame rearrangements with V and J called. Such tables lack part of the clones; where checked against another copy, unresolved V genes explain under half of the gap, and the rest is unexplained. Clone size and V and J calls were adopted from that table, with D and trimming inferred from the DNA. The table for this sample lists some 13,000 clones; about 83% of them were counted only once. The top ten clones comprise 20% to 25% of the sample.

This clone was seen a single time. Its antigen remains undetermined. Base qualities are not recorded, but no much larger clone differs from it by a single base. In the first month after transplant, blood samples were collected up to 4 times, and after that at least monthly when available. The sequenced sample was PBMCs, obtained after intestinal transplantation. The TCR was taken from a human patient who received an intestinal transplant, so some T cells may come from the graft donor.

The base sequence is TGTGCCAGCAGCTCCTGGGACTTTCTTACCGGGGAGCTGTTTTTT. Translated, it gives CASSSWDFLTGELFF. The chain employs TRBV4-2 and TRBJ2-2, with TRBD2 perhaps the D gene, on 6 matching bases. Its CDR3 holds 15 amino acids, cysteine through phenylalanine. The retained sequence is limited to the CDR3, 45 bases, with the frame set at the first base. CDR1 and CDR2 (LGHNA, YNFKEQ) derive from the germline V gene. V gives up 5 bases and J gives up 5 bases, and the segment between their germline ends measures 15 bases.